Following are 22 T cell receptor beta chains from one sample sequenced in a study of early T cells in non-severe SARS-CoV-2 infection. MiXCR, run by TCRdb on the 5' RACE reads, gives a single entry per CDR3 protein. The repertoire includes tens of thousands of distinct CDR3 sequences, 5.2% of them detected once, and 3.5% sits in the top ten. The specimen sequenced was whole blood. These receptors came from an adult who was a healthcare worker with PCR-confirmed SARS-CoV-2 infection or an uninfected control (not recorded which).

This clonotype was counted ten times or more. The chain uses TRBV7-8 and TRBJ1-5; 7 bases are shared with TRBD1. Germline V gene data show CDR1 as SGHVS and CDR2 as FQNEAQ. V gave up 5 bases and J gave up 7 bases; unmatched junction bases: 17. The CDR3 is 17 residues long. Here the CDR3 reads CASSAGYFRGRYQPQHF. In DNA, the CDR3 is TGTGCCAGCAGCGCCGGTTATTTTAGGGGGCGCTACCAGCCCCAGCATTTT.

This clonotype was detected ten times or more. The V gene is TRBV6-2 or TRBV6-3, the J gene TRBJ1-5, with TRBD1 as a possible D gene (5 bases). Germline-derived CDR1 and CDR2 are MNHEY and SVGEGT. V lost 4 bases to trimming and J lost 0 bases, with 10 bases between them. The CDR3 has 15 amino acids. CDR3 DNA: TGTGCCAGCAGTTGGGAGGGGTATAGCAATCAGCCCCAGCATTTT. Translation: CASSWEGYSNQPQHF.

In its sample, this clonotype was seen a few times. The rearrangement links TRBV12-3 or TRBV12-4 to TRBJ2-7; 8 bases line up with TRBD1. The trim removed 6 bases at V and 3 bases at J, leaving 1 base unmatched. This CDR3 has 12 amino acids. The CDR3 coding sequence is TGTGCCAGCAGCACAGGGGGCTACGAGCAGTACTTC. Translation: CASSTGGYEQYF.

This clonotype was counted ten times or more. The CDR3 DNA reads TGTGCCAGCAGTGGTGTCTCTGGGGCCAACGTCCTGACTTTC. It is translated as CASSGVSGANVLTF. The gene calls are TRBV6-4 and TRBJ2-6; D call uncertain. Germline V gene sequence: CDR1 MRHNA, CDR2 SNTAGT. V lost 4 bases, J lost 0 bases, and 4 bases lay in between. This CDR3 has 14 amino acids.

The chain uses TRBV27 and TRBJ2-7; D possibly corresponds to TRBD1 (5 bases). Germline-derived CDR1 and CDR2 are MNHEY and SMNVEV (reference sequence). Between the trimmed V and J ends, which lost 0 bases and 5 bases, there was a span of 14 bases. CDR3 size: 15 residues. CDR3 in DNA: TGTGCCAGCAGTTTATCGGGGCAGACCCCTAACGAGCAGTACTTC. It encodes CASSLSGQTPNEQYF.

A few counts support this clonotype. An end of the junction differs from the germline gene, which may be a read error. CDR3 nucleotides: TGCGCCAGTAGCCAAGATAAGACTAATAGCAATCAGCCCCAGCATTTT. This gives the protein CASSQDKTNSNQPQHF. The chain recombines TRBV4-3 with TRBJ1-5; D gene uncertain. The CDR3 length is 16 residues. Germline V gives CDR1 LGHNA, CDR2 YSLEER.

J is TRBJ1-1 and V is TRBV27, with D maybe TRBD1 (5 bases). Germline V gene data show CDR1 as MNHEY and CDR2 as SMNVEV (reference sequence). The germline V and J ends were trimmed by 5 bases and 3 bases, with 16 bases remaining between them. The CDR3 is made up of 15 amino acids. The CDR3, as DNA: TGTGCCAGCAGTCCCGGGGGTTCTCGGGACACTGAAGCTTTCTTT. Its translation: CASSPGGSRDTEAFF.

This clonotype was counted ten times or more. The gene calls are TRBV3-1 and TRBJ2-3, with D tentatively TRBD1 or TRBD2 (5 bases each). The CDR3 sequence is 14 residues long. In germline, CDR1 is LGHDT, CDR2 YNNKEL (reference sequence). The germline V and J ends were trimmed by 5 bases and 5 bases, with 14 bases remaining between them. The CDR3 region is CASSYRDAKDTQYF. In DNA, the CDR3 is TGTGCCAGCAGCTACCGGGACGCGAAAGATACGCAGTATTTT.

The chain carries TRBV6-2 or TRBV6-3 and TRBJ2-3; unclear D gene. CDR3 length: 12 residues. The germline V and J ends were trimmed by 6 bases and 5 bases, with 9 bases remaining between them. Germline V gene lookup returns CDR1 MNHEY and CDR2 SVGEGT. Here the CDR3 DNA reads TGTGCCAGCAGCGACTCCGTAGATACGCAGTATTTT. Translated: CASSDSVDTQYF.

This clonotype was recorded a few times. The chain has TRBV29-1 and TRBJ1-1, with D unclear. Germline values: CDR1 SQVTM, CDR2 ANQGSEA. V was clipped by 4 bases and J by 0 bases, with 3 bases between them. This CDR3 spans 11 amino acids. The CDR3, as DNA: TGCAGCGTTGGGTTGAACACTGAAGCTTTCTTT. It is translated as CSVGLNTEAFF.

This clonotype came up many times. This chain joins TRBV10-3 and TRBJ1-2; 9 bases agree with TRBD1. This CDR3 comprises 15 residues. The V segment lost 0 bases and the J segment 7 bases; nucleotides outside the gene matches: 6. The germline CDR1 and CDR2 sequences are ENHRY and SYGVKD. The CDR3 region has the DNA TGTGCCATCAGTGAGTCAAGCCGGACAGGGGTTGGCTACACCTTC. Translating it yields CAISESSRTGVGYTF.

The genes are TRBV3-1 and TRBJ2-3, with unresolved D. V was shortened by 1 base and J by 7 bases, with 9 bases between the two germline ends. Per the germline V gene, CDR1 is LGHDT and CDR2 is YNNKEL (reference sequence). This CDR3 is built from 13 residues. CDR3 DNA sequence: TGTGCCAGCAGCCAAGGGCAGCCCAATACGCAGTATTTT. Translated, it gives CASSQGQPNTQYF.

This clonotype was recorded a few times. This sequence joins TRBV7-3 and TRBJ2-3; D not certain. With 3 bases removed from V and 1 base from J, the gap between germline ends came to 8 bases. The CDR3 runs 14 residues. Germline loops: CDR1 SGHTA, CDR2 FQGTGA. CDR3 region: CASSFSDGTDTQYF. The CDR3, as DNA: TGTGCCAGCAGCTTTTCGGACGGCACAGATACGCAGTATTTT.

This clonotype was seen ten or more times. V gene TRBV7-2 combines with J gene TRBJ2-1, with TRBD2 identical over 10 bases. The CDR3 consists of 15 residues. Germline lookup yields CDR1 SGHTA and CDR2 FQGNSA. J gave up 5 bases and V 0 bases, and 1 base lay outside the gene matches. This chain's CDR3 is CASSLASGRNNEQFF. In DNA form, the CDR3 reads TGTGCCAGCAGCTTAGCTAGCGGGAGGAACAATGAGCAGTTCTTC. Full variable domain (outside the CDR3, taken from reference TRBV7-2 and TRBJ2-1): GAGVSQSPSNKVTEKGKDVELRCDPISGHTALYWYRQSLGQGLEFLIYFQGNSAPDKSGLPSDRFSAERTGGSVSTLTIQRTQQEDSAVYLCASSLASGRNNEQFFGPGTRLTVL.

This clonotype was found many times. CDR3 sequence (DNA): TGTGCCAGCAGTCTACGGGAAACTGGGGCCAACGTCCTGACTTTC. It yields the protein CASSLRETGANVLTF. V usage is TRBV6-5 and J usage is TRBJ2-6, with a weak D call TRBD2 (5 bases). CDR3 length: 15 amino acids. From germline, CDR1 is MNHEY and CDR2 SVGAGI. V was clipped by 5 bases and J by 2 bases, with 10 bases between them.

The chain has TRBV7-2 and TRBJ2-5; TRBD2 might be the D (5 bases). V was pared by 4 bases and J by 5 bases, with 20 bases between. Per germline, CDR1 SGHTA and CDR2 FQGNSA. The CDR3 is 16 amino acids. This CDR3 is CASSSKISAVGETQYF. The CDR3 DNA follows: TGTGCCAGCAGCTCTAAGATTAGCGCCGTGGGGGAGACCCAGTACTTC.

This chain links TRBV2 with TRBJ2-3; D call uncertain. Germline V lookup: CDR1 SNHLY, CDR2 FYNNEI. Trimming removed 7 bases from V and 2 bases from J, with 10 bases in between. CDR3 length: 13 amino acids. CDR3 coding DNA: TGTGCCAGCACGGTGTTGGCCACAGATACGCAGTATTTT. Translated: CASTVLATDTQYF.

This clonotype was seen a few times. The chain combines TRBV11-2 with TRBJ2-5, with D possibly being TRBD1 (6 bases). There are 12 residues in the CDR3. The V gene's germline CDR1 is SGHAT and CDR2 FQNNGV. V was clipped by 3 bases and J by 10 bases, with 12 bases between them. CDR3 protein: CASSFDRDNQYF. The CDR3, as DNA: TGTGCCAGCAGCTTCGACCGGGACAACCAGTACTTC.

The chain carries TRBV7-9 and TRBJ2-3, with 7 bases fitting TRBD2. CDR3 length: 16 residues. Looked up from germline, CDR1 is SEHNR and CDR2 is FQNEAQ (reference sequence). V dropped 1 base and J dropped 1; count of bases not matched to a gene: 5. CDR3 bases: TGTGCCAGCAGCTTAGGGACCGGACTAGGCACAGATACGCAGTATTTT. Protein product: CASSLGTGLGTDTQYF.

This clonotype has at least ten counts. The V call is TRBV18, the J call TRBJ1-4; TRBD1 is a possible D gene (6 bases). Germline-derived CDR1 and CDR2 are KGHSH and LQKENI. V was shortened by 4 bases and J by 8 bases, with 17 bases between the two germline ends. This CDR3 is built from 15 residues. The CDR3 region is CASSQDSLPGEKLFF. CDR3 DNA: TGTGCCAGCTCACAGGACAGCTTGCCGGGAGAAAAACTGTTTTTT.

This clonotype was picked up many times. V is TRBV5-5 and J is TRBJ1-1; no clear D. This CDR3 spans 14 amino acids. Germline assignment: CDR1 SGHKS and CDR2 YYEKEE (reference sequence). The V and J ends lost 1 base and 0 bases respectively, with 7 bases between them. In nucleotides, the CDR3 is TGTGCCAGCAGCTTGTTCAGCATGAACACTGAAGCTTTCTTT. This encodes CASSLFSMNTEAFF.

This clonotype was picked up many times. The chain couples TRBV7-8 to TRBJ1-1; D not certain. Germline V gives CDR1 SGHVS, CDR2 FQNEAQ. Trimming cost V 5 bases and J 2 bases, with 21 bases left between them. The CDR3 length is 17 residues. The CDR3 protein is CASSLTWELSSNTEAFF. The CDR3 DNA reads TGTGCCAGCAGCCTCACCTGGGAACTTAGCTCTAACACTGAAGCTTTCTTT. The full variable domain, its missing parts supplied by reference TRBV7-8 and TRBJ1-1, is GAGVSQSPRYKVAKRGQDVALRCDPISGHVSLFWYQQALGQGPEFLTYFQNEAQLDKSGLPSDRFFAERPEGSVSTLKIQRTQQEDSAVYLCASSLTWELSSNTEAFFGQGTRLTVV.